The sequence of this T cell receptor beta chain was determined in a study of blood T cell repertoires in COVID-19. Trimming took 3 bases from V and 8 from J, leaving 18 bases between them. Germline values: CDR1 SGHNT, CDR2 YYREEE (reference sequence). The CDR3 is 15 residues long. Cohorts were based on clinical histories the participants reported. Per the original methods: The authors estimated nucleated cell counts from reference gene primer amplification. Repertoires were generated with immunoSEQ multiplex PCR, while TCRdb's copy carries only in-frame clones and drops some. The DNA was the basis for D and trimming; V, J and clone size are from that table. This repertoire shows 250,000 to 350,000 clones, about 91% found once; its top ten account for about 9.8%.

The J gene is TRBJ2-1, the V gene TRBV5-4; weak D call: TRBD1 (7 bases). This receptor was identified in a woman younger than 30 who had recovered from COVID-19. Sequenced sample: PBMCs or T cells enriched from blood (not recorded which). The CDR3 DNA reads as TGTGCCAGCAGCTGGGGCGGCGACAGGGAGGATGAGCAGTTCTTC. This encodes CASSWGGDREDEQFF.